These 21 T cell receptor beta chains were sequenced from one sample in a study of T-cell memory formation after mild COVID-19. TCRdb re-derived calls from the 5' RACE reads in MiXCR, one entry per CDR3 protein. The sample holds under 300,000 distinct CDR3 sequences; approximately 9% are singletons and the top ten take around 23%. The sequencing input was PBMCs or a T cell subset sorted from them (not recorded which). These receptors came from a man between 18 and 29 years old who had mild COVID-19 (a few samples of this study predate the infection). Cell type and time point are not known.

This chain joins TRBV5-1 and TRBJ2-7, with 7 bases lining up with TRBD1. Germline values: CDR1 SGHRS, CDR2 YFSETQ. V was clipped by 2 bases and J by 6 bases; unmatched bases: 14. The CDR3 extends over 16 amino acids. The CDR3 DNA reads TGCGCCAGCAGCTTCTTAGATAGCATACAGGGGAGCGAGCAGTACGTC. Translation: CASSFLDSIQGSEQYV.

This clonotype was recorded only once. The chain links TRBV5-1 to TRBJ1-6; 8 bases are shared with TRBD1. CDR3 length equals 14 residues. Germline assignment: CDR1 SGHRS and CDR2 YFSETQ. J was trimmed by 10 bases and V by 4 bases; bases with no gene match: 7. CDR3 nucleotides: TGCGCCAGCAGCCCGGACAGGGTTGGGTCACCCCTCCACTTT. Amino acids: CASSPDRVGSPLHF.

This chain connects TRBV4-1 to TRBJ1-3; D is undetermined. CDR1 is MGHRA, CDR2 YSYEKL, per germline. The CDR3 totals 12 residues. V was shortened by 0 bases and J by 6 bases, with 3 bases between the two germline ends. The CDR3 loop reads CASSQEENTIYF. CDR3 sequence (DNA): TGCGCCAGCAGCCAAGAGGAAAACACCATATATTTT.

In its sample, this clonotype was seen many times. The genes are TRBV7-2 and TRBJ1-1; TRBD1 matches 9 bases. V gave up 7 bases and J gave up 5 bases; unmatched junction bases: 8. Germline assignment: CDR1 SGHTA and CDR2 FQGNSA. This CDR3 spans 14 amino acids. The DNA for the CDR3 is TGTGCCAGCATACGGGACAGGGAGGGGACTGAAGCTTTCTTT. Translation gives CASIRDREGTEAFF.

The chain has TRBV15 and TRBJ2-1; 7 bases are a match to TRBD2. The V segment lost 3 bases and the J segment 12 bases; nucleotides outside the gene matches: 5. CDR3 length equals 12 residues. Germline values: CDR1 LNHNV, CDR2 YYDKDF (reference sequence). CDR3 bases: TGTGCCACCAGCAGTCGGACTAGTCGGCAGTTCTTC. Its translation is CATSSRTSRQFF.

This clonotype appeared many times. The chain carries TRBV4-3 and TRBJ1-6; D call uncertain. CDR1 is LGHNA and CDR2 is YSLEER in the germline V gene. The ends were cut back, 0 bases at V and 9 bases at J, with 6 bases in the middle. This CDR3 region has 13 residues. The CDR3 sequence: CASSQDLFSPLHF. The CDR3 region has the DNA TGCGCCAGCAGCCAAGATCTATTTTCACCCCTCCACTTT.

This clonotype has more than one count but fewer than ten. The CDR3 reads CASSLEYFADTQYF. The CDR3 bases are TGTGCCAGCAGCTTGGAATATTTCGCAGATACGCAGTATTTT. The chain is built from TRBV5-5 and TRBJ2-3, with D hard to call. Trimming removed 0 bases from V and 4 bases from J, with 9 bases in between. The CDR3 spans 14 residues. Germline V lookup: CDR1 SGHKS, CDR2 YYEKEE (reference sequence).

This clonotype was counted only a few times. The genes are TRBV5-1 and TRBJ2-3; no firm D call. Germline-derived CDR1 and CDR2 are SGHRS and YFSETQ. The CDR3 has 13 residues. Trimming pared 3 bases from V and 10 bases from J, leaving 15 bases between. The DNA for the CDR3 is TGCGCCAGCAGCTCTGAAGTCCCAAGTTCGCAGTATTTT. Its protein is CASSSEVPSSQYF.

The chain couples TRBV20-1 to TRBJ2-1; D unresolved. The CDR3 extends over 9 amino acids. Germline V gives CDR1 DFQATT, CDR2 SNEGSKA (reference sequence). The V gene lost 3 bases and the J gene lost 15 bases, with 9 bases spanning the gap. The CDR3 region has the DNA TGCAGTGCTAGGCCCCTCCCGTTCTTC. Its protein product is CSARPLPFF.

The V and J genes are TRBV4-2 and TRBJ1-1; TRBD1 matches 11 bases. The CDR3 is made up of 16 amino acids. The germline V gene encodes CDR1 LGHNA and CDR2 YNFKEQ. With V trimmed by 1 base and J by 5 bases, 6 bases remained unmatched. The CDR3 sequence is CASSQAGTGGWTEAFF. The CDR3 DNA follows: TGTGCCAGCAGCCAAGCCGGGACAGGGGGTTGGACTGAAGCTTTCTTT.

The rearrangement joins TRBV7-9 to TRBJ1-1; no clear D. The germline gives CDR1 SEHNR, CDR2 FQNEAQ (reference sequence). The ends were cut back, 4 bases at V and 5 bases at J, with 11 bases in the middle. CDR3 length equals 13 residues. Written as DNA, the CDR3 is TGTGCCAGCAGCTCGACGGGGTGGACTGAAGCTTTCTTT. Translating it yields CASSSTGWTEAFF.

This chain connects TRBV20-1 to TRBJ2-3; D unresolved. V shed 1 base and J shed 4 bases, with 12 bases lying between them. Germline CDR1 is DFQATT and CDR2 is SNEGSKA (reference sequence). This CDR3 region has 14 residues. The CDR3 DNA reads TGCAGTGCTAGAGCGTCATCTGGTTCAGATACGCAGTATTTT. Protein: CSARASSGSDTQYF.

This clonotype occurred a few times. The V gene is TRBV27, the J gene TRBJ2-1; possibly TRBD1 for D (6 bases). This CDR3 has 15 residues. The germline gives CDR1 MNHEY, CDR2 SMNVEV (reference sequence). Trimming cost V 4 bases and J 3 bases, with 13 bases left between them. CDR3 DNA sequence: TGTGCCAGCAGTTATTCTTCAGGGGACTACAATGAGCAGTTCTTC. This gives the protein CASSYSSGDYNEQFF.

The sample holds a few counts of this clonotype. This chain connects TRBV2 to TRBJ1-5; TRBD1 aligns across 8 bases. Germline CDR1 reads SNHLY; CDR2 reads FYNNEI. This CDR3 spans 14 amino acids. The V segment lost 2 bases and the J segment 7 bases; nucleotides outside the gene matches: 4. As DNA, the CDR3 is TGTGCCAGCAGTGAAAACAGGGGGGAACAGCCCCAGCATTTT. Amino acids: CASSENRGEQPQHF.

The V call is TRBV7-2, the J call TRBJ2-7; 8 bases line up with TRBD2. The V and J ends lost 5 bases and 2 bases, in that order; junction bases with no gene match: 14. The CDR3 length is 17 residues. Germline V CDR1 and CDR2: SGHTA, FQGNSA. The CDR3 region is CASSTRGSGGLTYEQYF. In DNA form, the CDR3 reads TGTGCCAGCAGCACCCGGGGAAGCGGGGGACTAACCTACGAGCAGTACTTC.

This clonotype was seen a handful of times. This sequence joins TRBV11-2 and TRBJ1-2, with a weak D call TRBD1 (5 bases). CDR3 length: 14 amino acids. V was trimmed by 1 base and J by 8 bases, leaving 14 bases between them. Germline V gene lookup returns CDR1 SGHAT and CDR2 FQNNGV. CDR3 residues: CASSLGGPATGYTF. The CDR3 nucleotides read TGTGCCAGCAGCTTAGGGGGCCCGGCAACGGGCTACACCTTC. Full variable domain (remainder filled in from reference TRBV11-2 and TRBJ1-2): EAGVAQSPRYKIIEKRQSVAFWCNPISGHATLYWYQQILGQGPKLLIQFQNNGVVDDSQLPKDRFSAERLKGVDSTLKIQPAKLEDSAVYLCASSLGGPATGYTFGSGTRLTVV.

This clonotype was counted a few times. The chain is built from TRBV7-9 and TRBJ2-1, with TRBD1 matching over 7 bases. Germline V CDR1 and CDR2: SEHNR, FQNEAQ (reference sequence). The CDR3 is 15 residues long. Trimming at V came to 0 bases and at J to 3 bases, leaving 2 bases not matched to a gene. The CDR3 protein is CASSLAQGDYNEQFF. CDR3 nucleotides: TGTGCCAGCAGCTTAGCCCAGGGGGACTACAATGAGCAGTTCTTC. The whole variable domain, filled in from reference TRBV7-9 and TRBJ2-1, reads DTGVSQNPRHKITKRGQNVTFRCDPISEHNRLYWYRQTLGQGPEFLTYFQNEAQLEKSRLLSDRFSAERPKGSFSTLEIQRTEQGDSAMYLCASSLAQGDYNEQFFGPGTRLTVL.

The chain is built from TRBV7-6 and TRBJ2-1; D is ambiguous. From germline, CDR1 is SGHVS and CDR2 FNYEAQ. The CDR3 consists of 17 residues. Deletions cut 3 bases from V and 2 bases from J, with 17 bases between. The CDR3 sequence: CASSFRPNLQAYNEQFF. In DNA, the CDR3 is TGTGCCAGCAGCTTCCGTCCCAACCTACAAGCCTACAATGAGCAGTTCTTC.

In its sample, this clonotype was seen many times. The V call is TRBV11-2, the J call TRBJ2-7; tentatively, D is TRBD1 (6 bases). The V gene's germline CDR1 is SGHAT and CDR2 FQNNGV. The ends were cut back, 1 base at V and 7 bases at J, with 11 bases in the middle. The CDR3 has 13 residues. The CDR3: CASSLVGGEEQYV. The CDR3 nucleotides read TGTGCCAGCAGCTTAGTTGGGGGCGAAGAGCAGTACGTC.

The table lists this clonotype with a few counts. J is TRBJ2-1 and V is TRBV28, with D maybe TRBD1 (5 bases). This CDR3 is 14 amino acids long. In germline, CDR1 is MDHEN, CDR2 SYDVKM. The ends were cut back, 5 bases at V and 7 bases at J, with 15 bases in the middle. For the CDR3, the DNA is TGTGCCAGCAGTCTCGGCACCAGGGATAATGAGCAGTTCTTC. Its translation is CASSLGTRDNEQFF.

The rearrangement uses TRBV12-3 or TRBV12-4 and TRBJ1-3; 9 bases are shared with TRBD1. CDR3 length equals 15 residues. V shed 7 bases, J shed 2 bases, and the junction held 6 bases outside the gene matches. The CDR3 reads CASTRDRDPGNTIYF. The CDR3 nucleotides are TGTGCCAGCACCCGGGACAGGGATCCTGGAAACACCATATATTTT.